This TCR beta chain was captured by sequencing in a study of cytomegalovirus exposure and HLA in healthy donors. Study-level points and caveats: In a later analysis, approximately 18,000 TCR beta sequences were associated with HLA alleles at 0.05 false discovery rate. Donors were assumed by presence/absence analyses to have roughly uniform sequencing depth.

Worth noting for this clone: The antigen is unknown.

The V end lost 5 bases, the J end lost 9 bases, and 14 bases lay between the germline ends. CDR1 and CDR2 from the germline V gene are SGHAT and FQNNGV. The CDR3 is made up of 13 amino acids. With 60 Vbeta and 13 Jbeta primers, the PCR was carried out. TCRdb's copy holds only in-frame clones and misses some; the assay was immunoSEQ multiplex PCR. The sample records tens of thousands of clones, about 80% being singletons. This chain connects TRBV11-2 to TRBJ2-1, with D uncertain. The receptor was isolated from a man in his forties or fifties in good health and CMV-seronegative. Sequenced input: PBMCs. The CDR3 DNA reads as TGTGCCAGCAGCCGAACAGACCCCGGTGAGCAGTTCTTC. It translates to CASSRTDPGEQFF.